Reported below is one T cell receptor beta chain. The germline CDR1 and CDR2 sequences are MDHEN and SYDVKM. Germline trimming cut 6 bases from V and 8 bases from J; bases unmatched to any gene: 11. The CDR3 runs to 14 residues. Data came from immunoSEQ multiplex PCR; TCRdb stores just in-frame clones and leaves some out. The sample contains about 250,000 clones, around 88% of which appear only once. The data were taken from a study of blood T cell repertoires in COVID-19. Turning to the study itself: The cDNA or gDNA used as material had been derived from T cells, B-cell-depleted T cells, or PBMCs.

Sequencing was performed on peripheral blood. The sequence derives from a man older than 75 with acute or convalescent COVID-19. J is TRBJ2-7 and V is TRBV28, with 9 positions matching TRBD1. CDR3 in DNA: TGTGCCAGCAGAACCACAGGGGGCGCGATCCAGCAGTACTTC. Translation gives CASRTTGGAIQQYF.